This T cell receptor (beta chain) was captured in a study of regulatory T cells in long-lasting Graves disease. General study results and limits: Relative to newly diagnosed Graves' patients, persistent ones had lower TCR diversity.

Arm-PCR of CDR3 regions and iRepertoire HTBI primers were used to build TCR beta libraries. A single record per CDR3 protein comes from TCRdb applying MiXCR to the multiplex PCR reads. The repertoire holds under 500,000 distinct CDR3 sequences, with roughly 17% as singletons. The length of the CDR3 is 15 residues. Losses at the gene ends were 3 bases for V and 2 bases for J; bases not matched to a gene: 7. Per the germline V gene, CDR1 is SQVTM and CDR2 is ANQGSEA. Time point defined: newly diagnosed GD, antithyroid drugs for less than 3 months. There was RNA extracted from PBMCs, and the TCR library was made from it. This clonotype was counted ten times or more. The antigen is undetermined. These data are also associated with another study on T cells in Graves' hyperthyroidism and ophthalmopathy. That source reports: Any patient presenting with uncontrolled infection, other autoimmune disease, pregnancy or lactation was left out. Also found in blood were most expanded thyroid clonotypes above 0.001. For ophthalmopathy, model prediction preceded onset by a median roughly 5.9 months.

This clonotype was obtained from a woman in her thirties with Graves disease. This sample comprised peripheral blood mononuclear cells (PBMCs), obtained at new diagnosis, from a patient treated with antithyroid drugs. This sequence joins TRBV29-1 and TRBJ2-1; 7 bases agree with TRBD2. CDR3 sequence reads: CSVEKSGIPYNEQFF. In DNA, the CDR3 is TGCAGCGTTGAGAAAAGCGGGATCCCCTACAATGAGCAGTTCTTC.